Presented here are 27 T cell receptor beta chains from one specimen sequenced in a study of response to subunit inactivated influenza vaccine. TCRdb passed the RT-PCR reads through MiXCR, listing each CDR3 protein once. Of over 800,000 distinct CDR3 sequences in the sample, 21% are singletons; the top ten hold around 9.6%. The sequenced sample was PBMCs from blood, obtained about 5 days after vaccination. The receptors here all came from a man aged 45 to 65 who received an inactivated influenza vaccine.

The rearrangement links TRBV6-1 to TRBJ2-7; D is unclear. CDR3 size: 16 residues. Trimming stripped 6 bases from V and 5 bases from J, with 23 bases between. In germline, CDR1 is MNHNS, CDR2 SASEGT. The CDR3 sequence: CASSNPSVPPYDEQYF. The CDR3 nucleotides are TGTGCCAGCAGCAATCCCTCGGTCCCCCCCTATGACGAGCAGTACTTC.

This clonotype was counted only a few times. This chain uses TRBV10-3 with TRBJ2-2; the D gene is possibly TRBD1 (6 bases). The CDR3 covers 15 residues. Germline assignment: CDR1 ENHRY and CDR2 SYGVKD. Trimming removed 2 bases from V and 6 bases from J, with 13 bases in between. CDR3 sequence (DNA): TGTGCCATCAGTGAGCTGGACAGTGGTCCCGGGGAGCTGTTTTTT. It translates to CAISELDSGPGELFF.

As to this clonotype: Germline and junction disagree at one end, which may indicate a read error. The V call is TRBV2, the J call TRBJ2-1; a possible D gene is TRBD2 (5 bases). CDR3 length: 16 residues. Germline-derived CDR1 and CDR2 are SNHLY and FYNNEI. This CDR3 reads CASSEGLISSYNEQFF. In DNA, the CDR3 is TGTGCCAGCAGCGAAGGACTTATAAGCTCCTACAATGAGCAGTTCTTC.

The V and J genes are TRBV11-2 and TRBJ1-5, with D possibly being TRBD1 (5 bases). Between the trimmed V and J ends, which lost 0 bases and 3 bases, there was a span of 15 bases. Germline CDR1 is SGHAT and CDR2 is FQNNGV. The CDR3 runs 17 residues. This CDR3 reads CASSLEATRTINQPQHF. CDR3 sequence (DNA): TGTGCCAGCAGCTTAGAGGCGACCCGGACAATCAATCAGCCCCAGCATTTT.

This clonotype was recorded many times. V usage is TRBV12-3 or TRBV12-4 and J usage is TRBJ2-5, with 9 positions matching TRBD2. The CDR3 is made up of 14 amino acids. J was trimmed by 5 bases and V by 1 base; bases with no gene match: 2. The DNA for the CDR3 is TGTGCCAGCAGTTTAGGAACTAGCGGGGAGACCCAGTACTTC. As protein: CASSLGTSGETQYF.

This clonotype was counted once. The V gene is TRBV6-2 or TRBV6-3, the J gene TRBJ1-5, with TRBD1 as a possible D gene (6 bases). With 6 bases removed from V and 4 bases from J, the gap between germline ends came to 10 bases. This CDR3 is 13 amino acids long. Germline CDR1 MNHEY, CDR2 SVGEGT. The CDR3 sequence is CASRAQGNQPQHF. The CDR3 DNA reads as TGTGCCAGCAGAGCTCAGGGGAATCAGCCCCAGCATTTT.

This clonotype was seen more than once but under ten times. The V call is TRBV28, the J call TRBJ1-4; 10 positions match TRBD1. The CDR3 consists of 16 residues. V lost 3 bases, J lost 1 base, and 2 bases stayed unmatched. CDR1 and CDR2 (germline): MDHEN, SYDVKM. The CDR3, as DNA: TGTGCCAGCAGTTTCGGACAGGGGGAAACTAATGAAAAACTGTTTTTT. Protein sequence: CASSFGQGETNEKLFF.

Regarding this clonotype: Mismatch with germline at one junction end may stem from a read error. The chain employs TRBV11-2 and TRBJ1-4; TRBD1 matches 7 bases. Germline CDR1 reads SGHAT; CDR2 reads FQNNGV. The CDR3 loop spans 15 amino acids. CDR3 DNA sequence: TGTGCCAGCAGGTTAGGGGGACAGATTAATGAAAAACTGTTTTTT. Protein: CASRLGGQINEKLFF.

This clonotype was picked up a small number of times. The chain couples TRBV6-5 to TRBJ1-1; maybe TRBD1 (6 bases). CDR1 and CDR2 (germline): MNHEY, SVGAGI. V was pared by 4 bases and J by 4 bases, with 13 bases between. This CDR3 is built from 14 residues. CDR3: CASSLSRGGTEAFF. The CDR3 DNA is TGTGCCAGCAGTTTGTCCAGGGGAGGCACTGAAGCTTTCTTT.

This clonotype showed up many times. This chain joins TRBV4-2 and TRBJ1-3, with D tentatively TRBD1 (6 bases). CDR3 size: 16 residues. From germline, CDR1 is LGHNA and CDR2 YNFKEQ. Between the trimmed V and J ends, which lost 6 bases and 0 bases, there was a span of 15 bases. In DNA, the CDR3 is TGTGCCAGCAGTTCGGAAGGGGGATACTCTGGAAACACCATATATTTT. This encodes CASSSEGGYSGNTIYF.

This clonotype was observed a handful of times. This chain links TRBV10-3 with TRBJ2-3; 12 positions match TRBD1. After removal of 6 bases from V and 5 bases from J, the junction contained 6 bases not matched to a gene. The length of the CDR3 is 15 residues. The V gene's germline CDR1 is ENHRY and CDR2 SYGVKD. The CDR3 nucleotides read TGTGCCATCAGGGGACAGGGGGCGTTCAAAGATACGCAGTATTTT. Its protein is CAIRGQGAFKDTQYF.

This clonotype was counted only a few times. This chain connects TRBV24-1 to TRBJ2-3; perhaps TRBD1 as D (6 bases). Germline loops: CDR1 KGHDR, CDR2 SFDVKD. The germline V and J ends were trimmed by 2 bases and 3 bases, with 14 bases remaining between them. The CDR3 contains 16 residues. The CDR3: CATSDYQGLGTDTQYF. In nucleotides, the CDR3 is TGTGCCACCAGTGATTATCAGGGGTTGGGAACAGATACGCAGTATTTT.

For the CDR3, the DNA is TGCGCCAGCAGCTTGAACGGACAGGAGATGGGACAGCCCCAGCATTTT. Translating gives CASSLNGQEMGQPQHF. The V gene is TRBV5-1, the J gene TRBJ1-5, with 7 bases fitting TRBD1. Looked up from germline, CDR1 is SGHRS and CDR2 is YFSETQ. The CDR3 is 16 amino acids. V dropped 1 base and J dropped 7; count of bases not matched to a gene: 11.

Comment on this clonotype: The CDR3 does not close with the conserved phenylalanine or tryptophan, likely indicating a read error. Because the CDR3's place on the DNA is in doubt, the DNA is left out and the CDR3 is given as listed by TCRdb. The genes are TRBV27 and TRBJ2-5. Germline V gene lookup returns CDR1 MNHEY and CDR2 SMNVEV (reference sequence). The CDR3 is made up of 8 amino acids, end residues included. The CDR3 region is CASSSKGI.

This rearrangement joins TRBV27 to TRBJ2-3, with D hard to call. CDR1 is MNHEY, CDR2 SMNVEV, per germline (reference sequence). This CDR3 region has 18 residues. The germline V and J ends were trimmed by 6 bases and 0 bases, with 22 bases remaining between them. CDR3 DNA sequence: TGTGCCAGCAGCCAAGAACACCCTGGGAAGGTCAGCACAGATACGCAGTATTTT. Encoded protein: CASSQEHPGKVSTDTQYF.

The chain couples TRBV6-5 to TRBJ2-7, with TRBD2 matching over 8 bases. The CDR3 runs to 15 residues. Per germline, CDR1 MNHEY and CDR2 SVGAGI. Germline trimming cut 2 bases from V and 2 bases from J; bases unmatched to any gene: 5. CDR3: CASSYETGGPYEQYF. CDR3 coding DNA: TGTGCCAGCAGTTACGAGACGGGAGGGCCCTACGAGCAGTACTTC.

Only a few counts were recorded for this clonotype. The chain couples TRBV6-1 to TRBJ2-5, with 9 bases matching TRBD2. The V and J ends lost 5 bases and 0 bases, in that order; junction bases with no gene match: 4. CDR1 MNHNS and CDR2 SASEGT come from the germline V gene. CDR3 length: 15 amino acids. This CDR3 is CASSHSGRNQETQYF. DNA of the CDR3: TGTGCCAGCAGTCACAGCGGGAGGAACCAAGAGACCCAGTACTTC.

The chain uses TRBV20-1 and TRBJ2-7, with 9 bases fitting TRBD2. The CDR3 totals 15 residues. CDR1 is DFQATT and CDR2 is SNEGSKA in the germline V gene (reference sequence). Unmatched junction bases numbered 5, after V lost 0 bases and J lost 2 bases. This chain's CDR3 is CSARDAGLATYEQYF. As DNA, the CDR3 is TGCAGTGCTAGAGATGCGGGACTAGCCACCTACGAGCAGTACTTC.

The genes are TRBV28 and TRBJ2-7, with TRBD1 matching over 8 bases. Looked up from germline, CDR1 is MDHEN and CDR2 is SYDVKM. The ends lost 7 bases at V and 3 bases at J; junction bases unmatched: 14. The CDR3 spans 16 residues. The DNA of the CDR3 is TGTGCCAGCACCCTGGGGCAGGGGGCGCGTCACTACGAGCAGTACTTC. Amino acid sequence: CASTLGQGARHYEQYF.

The chain carries TRBV20-1 and TRBJ1-2, with D unclear. From germline, CDR1 is DFQATT and CDR2 SNEGSKA (reference sequence). This CDR3 is built from 13 residues. V lost 6 bases and J lost 5, with 16 bases in between. CDR3 sequence: CSASSGRDYGYTF. As DNA, the CDR3 is TGCAGTGCCTCGAGTGGCAGAGATTATGGCTACACCTTC.

This clonotype was counted a few times. V and J are TRBV7-9 and TRBJ2-3; no clear D. This CDR3 region has 16 residues. Per germline, CDR1 SEHNR and CDR2 FQNEAQ (reference sequence). V was pared by 3 bases and J by 1 base, with 14 bases between. The CDR3 region is CASSFQGRKGTDTQYF. The CDR3, as DNA: TGTGCCAGCAGCTTCCAAGGCCGAAAAGGCACAGATACGCAGTATTTT.

A few counts support this clonotype. The chain joins TRBV7-2 to TRBJ1-2; 9 positions agree with TRBD1. CDR1 is SGHTA and CDR2 is FQGNSA in the germline V gene. This CDR3 is built from 14 residues. The V gene end was trimmed by 0 bases and the J gene end by 8 bases; junction bases not matched to a gene: 4. CDR3 sequence (DNA): TGTGCCAGCAGCTTAGCCGGACAGGGGAAGGGCTACACCTTC. This gives the protein CASSLAGQGKGYTF.

This clonotype was seen at least ten times. Its ends do not fully match the called genes, so a read error is possible. The chain employs TRBV5-1 and TRBJ1-1; D might be TRBD1 (6 bases). Germline loops: CDR1 SGHRS, CDR2 YFSETQ. The CDR3 length is 15 residues. The CDR3 sequence: CASSLVGGGNTEAFF. The CDR3 region has the DNA TGTGCCAGCAGCTTAGTAGGGGGGGGGAACACTGAAGCTTTCTTT.

This clonotype was counted between two and nine times. The gene calls are TRBV15 and TRBJ2-6, with TRBD2 matching 8 bases. Germline assignment: CDR1 LNHNV and CDR2 YYDKDF (reference sequence). The CDR3 totals 19 residues. The junction had 8 bases not matched to a gene; V was cut back by 1 base and J by 0 bases. The CDR3 sequence is CATSRVKGSGDSGANVLTF. The CDR3 bases are TGTGCCACCAGCAGAGTTAAGGGTAGCGGGGACTCTGGGGCCAACGTCCTGACTTTC.

This clonotype was observed a handful of times. The genes are TRBV5-4 and TRBJ2-2; TRBD2 matches 9 bases. The CDR3 length is 16 residues. Germline CDR1 is SGHNT and CDR2 is YYREEE (reference sequence). Trimming took 0 bases from V and 6 from J; bases not matched to a gene: 6. CDR3 sequence reads: CASSLAGLAGAGELFF. DNA for the CDR3: TGTGCCAGCAGCTTGGCCGGGTTAGCGGGAGCCGGGGAGCTGTTTTTT.

A few counts support this clonotype. The rearrangement joins TRBV10-2 to TRBJ1-4, with TRBD1 matching over 8 bases. Unmatched junction bases numbered 0, after V lost 0 bases and J lost 12 bases. CDR3 length: 12 residues. CDR1 is WSHSY and CDR2 is SAAADI in the germline V gene. This CDR3 reads CASSESDRELFF. The CDR3, as DNA: TGCGCCAGCAGTGAGTCGGACAGGGAACTGTTTTTT.

The chain is built from TRBV5-1 and TRBJ2-7, with unresolved D. Germline V CDR1 and CDR2: SGHRS, YFSETQ. The germline V and J ends were trimmed by 0 bases and 0 bases, with 10 bases remaining between them. The CDR3 runs to 15 residues. Here the CDR3 reads CASSLVPFSSYEQYF. The CDR3 bases are TGCGCCAGCAGCTTGGTACCGTTCAGCTCCTACGAGCAGTACTTC.